Listed below are T cell receptor beta chains from one sample, sequenced in a study of T cell changes during pregnancy in multiple sclerosis. Sequencing was performed with immunoSEQ multiplex PCR; in TCRdb, only in-frame clones are kept and a portion is missing. The sample includes tens of thousands of clones, around 93% of them seen just once. The sample was peripheral blood, taken in the first trimester of pregnancy. The receptors come from a female donor with multiple sclerosis, enrolled in a pregnancy study. CDR3s include the opening cysteine and the closing phenylalanine or tryptophan. D genes are given only for firm matches. The listing skips clone size in some rows; elsewhere it reads once, few, many or a size class.

TRBV19	.	TRBJ2-3	.	TGTGCCAGTAGTATCCGGGGGTTAAGCACAGATACGCAGTATTTT	CASSIRGLSTDTQYF
TRBV7-2	few	TRBJ2-5	TRBD2	TGTGCCAGCAGCTTAGTTCTAGCGGGGGCGCGGGGGACCCAGTACTTC	CASSLVLAGARGTQYF
TRBV9	.	TRBJ2-2	TRBD2	TGTGCCAGCAGCGTAGCTAGCGGGGGGGCCCGCCGGGAGCTGTTTTTT	CASSVASGGARRELFF
TRBV6-1	once	TRBJ2-6	.	TGTGCCAGCAGTGACGTAGCGTCTGGGGCCAACGTCCTGACTTTC	CASSDVASGANVLTF
TRBV30	.	TRBJ2-5	TRBD1	TGTGCCTGGGGGACAGGGGGCTGGGAGACCCAGTACTTC	CAWGTGGWETQYF
TRBV15	.	TRBJ1-1	TRBD1	TGTGCCACCAGCACCCCGGGACAGGGGATTTTCACTGAAGCTTTCTTT	CATSTPGQGIFTEAFF
TRBV5-8	.	TRBJ1-2	TRBD1	TGTGCCAGCAGCTCCACAGGGGGCCATGGCTACACCTTC	CASSSTGGHGYTF
TRBV30	.	TRBJ1-2	TRBD1	TGTGCCTTTCCTATGGGGACAGCCTATGGCTACACCTTC	CAFPMGTAYGYTF
TRBV13	.	TRBJ2-3	TRBD2	TGTGCCAGCAGCCCCCAACCGGGACTAGCGGGGGGGCCGCCCCACACAGATACGCAGTATTTT	CASSPQPGLAGGPPHTDTQYF
TRBV10-3	.	TRBJ1-2	TRBD1	TGTGCCATCAAAGAGCAGGGGGTCGGCTACACCTTC	CAIKEQGVGYTF
TRBV4-3	.	TRBJ1-2	.	TGCGCCAGCAGCCAAGATGCCTCAGGGATCTACGGCTACACCTTC	CASSQDASGIYGYTF
TRBV7-3	.	TRBJ1-1	.	TGTGCCAGCAGCTACAGTAATGGTGAAGCTTTCTTT	CASSYSNGEAFF
TRBV5-6	.	TRBJ1-6	.	TGTGCCAGCAGCCCCGGGACAAGTTATAATTCACCCCTCCACTTT	CASSPGTSYNSPLHF
TRBV10-2	.	TRBJ2-1	TRBD2	TGCGCCAGCAGTGTGGTTTCGGGGGGAAACAATGAGCAGTTCTTC	CASSVVSGGNNEQFF
TRBV5-4	.	TRBJ1-6	.	TGTGCCAGCAGTTTTGACCCCGGACAGTCGAATTCACCCCTCCACTTT	CASSFDPGQSNSPLHF
TRBV9	.	TRBJ2-5	TRBD2	TGTGCCAGCAGCGCCTCTAGCGGGGGATGGGAGACCCAGTACTTC	CASSASSGGWETQYF
TRBV30	.	TRBJ2-5	.	TGTGCCTGTTTACAAGAGACCCAGTACTTC	CACLQETQYF
TRBV27	.	TRBJ1-4	TRBD1	TGTGCCAGCAGCCAGAGACAGGGAACATGGACTAATGAAAAACTGTTTTTT	CASSQRQGTWTNEKLFF
TRBV4-3	once	TRBJ1-5	.	TGCGCCAGCAGCGCAGGCCTCAATCAGCCCCAGCATTTT	CASSAGLNQPQHF
TRBV10-2	.	TRBJ2-7	TRBD1	TGCGCCAGCAACAGGGGAAGGGGCTACGAGCAGTACTTC	CASNRGRGYEQYF
TRBV19	.	TRBJ1-3	.	TGTGCCAGTACTCAAATTTCGACAAGCCCTCGTCATGGAAACACCATATATTTT	CASTQISTSPRHGNTIYF
TRBV4-3	.	TRBJ1-5	.	TGCGCCAGCAGCCAAGATATCGGGCAGCCCCAGCATTTT	CASSQDIGQPQHF
TRBV9	.	TRBJ2-7	TRBD2	TGTGCCAGCAGCCACAGCGGGGGGAGCTCCTACGAGCAGTACTTC	CASSHSGGSSYEQYF
TRBV7-2	.	TRBJ2-3	TRBD2	TGTGCCAGCAGCCCATTCCGCGGGGGGGCAGGTGATACGCAGTATTTT	CASSPFRGGAGDTQYF
TRBV6-4	.	TRBJ2-1	TRBD2	TGTGCCAGCAGTTCGACTAGCGGGGGGGCTAGTGAGCAGTTCTTC	CASSSTSGGASEQFF